A single sample is the source of the 24 T cell receptor beta chains below, sequenced in a study of blood T cell repertoires in COVID-19. Clones were sequenced by immunoSEQ multiplex PCR, and TCRdb holds only the in-frame ones, with some missing. In the table there are 30,000 to 45,000 clones, roughly 73% of which are singletons. The sequencing sample was made of peripheral blood. Receptors originate from a man aged 55 to 70 with acute or convalescent COVID-19.

This sequence joins TRBV11-2 and TRBJ2-2; the D gene is possibly TRBD1 (6 bases). The CDR3 is made up of 17 amino acids. The germline V gene encodes CDR1 SGHAT and CDR2 FQNNGV. With 5 bases removed from V and 0 bases from J, the gap between germline ends came to 16 bases. Here the CDR3 DNA reads TGTGCCAGCAGCCCCCGGGACAAGGTGACGAACACCGGGGAGCTGTTTTTT. Residues: CASSPRDKVTNTGELFF.

The chain has TRBV25-1 and TRBJ1-4, with D possibly TRBD1 on 5 matching bases. The CDR3 totals 15 residues. Trimming took off 8 bases at V and 5 bases at J, with 18 bases between the two ends. Germline V gene sequence: CDR1 MGHDK, CDR2 SYGVNS. The CDR3 DNA is TGTGCCAGCGGAAGCAGGGCAGTCTTGAATGAAAAACTGTTTTTT. As protein: CASGSRAVLNEKLFF.

The chain joins TRBV11-2 to TRBJ2-7; maybe TRBD1 (6 bases). V shed 5 bases and J shed 6 bases, with 11 bases lying between them. The CDR3 loop spans 12 amino acids. Per germline, CDR1 SGHAT and CDR2 FQNNGV. The CDR3: CASSHTGTEQYF. The CDR3 DNA is TGTGCCAGCAGCCACACAGGGACCGAGCAGTACTTC.

This chain connects TRBV5-1 to TRBJ2-3; D remains ambiguous. CDR1 is SGHRS, CDR2 YFSETQ, per germline. V gave up 5 bases and J gave up 7 bases, with 14 bases separating them. The CDR3 sequence is 13 residues long. The CDR3 region is CASRQTNQHTQYF. CDR3 nucleotides: TGCGCCAGCAGACAGACAAATCAACATACGCAGTATTTT.

This clone was seen just once. In nucleotides, the CDR3 is TGTGCCAGCAGTGACTGGACTAGCGCTTACCCAGGGACCCAGTACTTC. Protein product: CASSDWTSAYPGTQYF. The chain couples TRBV6-4 to TRBJ2-5, with 9 bases fitting TRBD2. The CDR3 sequence is 16 residues long. With V trimmed by 1 base and J by 7 bases, 10 bases remained unmatched. Germline CDR1 is MRHNA and CDR2 is SNTAGT.

The chain is built from TRBV28 and TRBJ2-2, with D perhaps matching TRBD2 (6 bases). Deletions cut 4 bases from V and 3 bases from J, with 9 bases between. CDR1 MDHEN and CDR2 SYDVKM come from the germline V gene. CDR3 size: 14 residues. CDR3 bases: TGTGCCAGCAGTTCTCCGGGAGACACCGGGGAGCTGTTTTTT. It specifies CASSSPGDTGELFF.

The chain joins TRBV11-2 to TRBJ2-2; 7 bases map to TRBD1. After removal of 5 bases from V and 2 bases from J, the junction contained 5 bases not matched to a gene. In germline, CDR1 is SGHAT, CDR2 FQNNGV. The length of the CDR3 is 15 residues. The chain's CDR3 is CASSAVGGNTGELFF. In DNA form, the CDR3 reads TGTGCCAGCAGCGCTGTAGGGGGCAACACCGGGGAGCTGTTTTTT.

The chain links TRBV6-2 or TRBV6-3 to TRBJ2-7; D not resolved. CDR3 length: 17 amino acids. The germline V and J ends were trimmed by 0 bases and 1 base, with 16 bases remaining between them. CDR1 is MNHEY and CDR2 is SVGEGT in the germline V gene. The CDR3 DNA follows: TGTGCCAGCAGTTACTCGTACAGCAGACAATTATCCTACGAGCAGTACTTC. Protein product: CASSYSYSRQLSYEQYF.

This chain uses TRBV9 with TRBJ2-5, with TRBD1 matching over 10 bases. The ends lost 0 bases at V and 10 bases at J; junction bases unmatched: 6. The CDR3 is 14 residues long. Germline V CDR1 and CDR2: SGDLS, YYNGEE. As DNA, the CDR3 is TGTGCCAGCAGCGTAGTGGGACAGGGGTCGGGCCAGTACTTC. Translating it yields CASSVVGQGSGQYF.

This clone appeared once. This chain connects TRBV10-1 to TRBJ2-5, with 11 nucleotides matching TRBD1. The CDR3 has 15 amino acids. Losses at the gene ends were 2 bases for V and 3 bases for J; bases not matched to a gene: 2. The germline gives CDR1 WNHNN, CDR2 SYGVQD (reference sequence). CDR3 residues: CASSEPGQGEETQYF. DNA for the CDR3: TGCGCCAGCAGTGAGCCGGGACAGGGGGAAGAGACCCAGTACTTC.

The rearrangement joins TRBV5-1 to TRBJ2-7; 12 nucleotides line up with TRBD1. The CDR3 has 16 amino acids. Germline V lookup: CDR1 SGHRS, CDR2 YFSETQ. Trimming at V came to 1 base and at J to 6 bases, leaving 8 bases not matched to a gene. CDR3: CASSLSQGQGAREQYF. CDR3 in DNA: TGCGCCAGCAGCTTGAGCCAGGGACAGGGGGCTCGCGAGCAGTACTTC.

This clone was observed a few times. The J gene is TRBJ2-4, the V gene TRBV19; D might be TRBD2 (6 bases). Per germline, CDR1 LNHDA and CDR2 SQIVND (reference sequence). Trimming took 4 bases from V and 6 from J, leaving 28 bases between them. The CDR3 loop spans 19 amino acids. Here the CDR3 reads CASSTEPGGPVILGNIQYF. The CDR3 DNA follows: TGTGCCAGTAGTACCGAACCCGGGGGTCCGGTGATTTTGGGAAACATTCAGTACTTC.

The CDR3 nucleotides are TGTGCCAGCAGACTAGCGGGAGGGTACGAGCAGTACTTC. As protein: CASRLAGGYEQYF. The gene calls are TRBV2 and TRBJ2-7; 13 positions agree with TRBD2. This CDR3 spans 13 amino acids. Germline CDR1 and CDR2: SNHLY and FYNNEI. V shed 6 bases and J 4 bases; nucleotides not matched to a gene: 0.

The V and J genes are TRBV19 and TRBJ1-5; D unresolved. Trimming took off 5 bases at V and 7 bases at J, with 15 bases between the two ends. Germline V gene data show CDR1 as LNHDA and CDR2 as SQIVND (reference sequence). The CDR3 runs 14 residues. In DNA, the CDR3 is TGTGCCAGTAGTGAGGGCGGGCGGGTGCAGCCCCAGCATTTT. It specifies CASSEGGRVQPQHF.

The V gene is TRBV5-4, the J gene TRBJ1-5; TRBD1 might be the D (5 bases). CDR3 length: 15 amino acids. Germline V gene lookup returns CDR1 SGHNT and CDR2 YYREEE (reference sequence). The V gene lost 1 base and the J gene lost 4 bases, with 12 bases spanning the gap. CDR3 loop: CASSLSTDRNQPQHF. CDR3 in DNA: TGTGCCAGCAGCTTGTCGACAGATCGAAATCAGCCCCAGCATTTT.

This clone has at least ten counts. Distinct nucleotide sequences in the sample also encode this CDR3. The chain is built from TRBV6-4 and TRBJ1-1; D is undetermined. This CDR3 has 13 residues. V dropped 4 bases and J dropped 0 bases, with 6 bases sitting between them. Germline CDR1 MRHNA, CDR2 SNTAGT. The DNA of the CDR3 is TGTGCCAGCAGTGTAACGGTGAACACTGAAGCTTTCTTT. Its translation: CASSVTVNTEAFF.

The rearrangement joins TRBV4-3 to TRBJ2-7; D gene uncertain. Germline V CDR1 and CDR2: LGHNA, YSLEER. Trimming pared 0 bases from V and 0 bases from J, leaving 24 bases between. CDR3 length: 20 residues. CDR3 in amino acids: CASSQDYETPGITSSYEQYF. In DNA form, the CDR3 reads TGCGCCAGCAGCCAAGATTACGAGACACCCGGAATTACCAGCTCCTACGAGCAGTACTTC.

In this sample, this clone turned up a few times. This chain links TRBV2 with TRBJ2-5, with 7 bases matching TRBD1. Germline V CDR1 and CDR2: SNHLY, FYNNEI. Losses at the gene ends were 7 bases for V and 0 bases for J; bases not matched to a gene: 11. The CDR3 spans 16 residues. The CDR3 coding sequence is TGTGCCAGCACCCTGACGGGACAGCTGTACCAAGAGACCCAGTACTTC. As protein: CASTLTGQLYQETQYF.

The CDR3 bases are TGTGCCAGTAGTATAGATGGTCTAGCGGACTACACAGATACGCAGTATTTT. The encoded protein is CASSIDGLADYTDTQYF. This chain links TRBV19 with TRBJ2-3; 7 nucleotides agree with TRBD2. Trimming removed 0 bases from V and 2 bases from J; junction bases left unmatched: 8. The CDR3 is 17 amino acids. Germline CDR1 and CDR2: LNHDA and SQIVND (reference sequence).

The chain uses TRBV3-1 (or the pseudogene TRBV3-2) and TRBJ2-1; TRBD2 might be the D (6 bases). This CDR3 spans 15 amino acids. Trimming shortened V by 4 bases and J by 9 bases, and 19 bases separated the two germline ends. CDR1 and CDR2 from the germline V gene are LGHDT and YNNKEL (reference sequence). This CDR3 reads CASSPLDHGGGEQFF. The CDR3 DNA follows: TGTGCCAGCAGCCCCCTCGATCATGGGGGAGGTGAGCAGTTCTTC.

The genes are TRBV4-3 and TRBJ2-3, with TRBD1 identical over 9 bases. The ends lost 3 bases at V and 6 bases at J; junction bases unmatched: 13. Germline CDR1 reads LGHNA; CDR2 reads YSLEER. This CDR3 region has 17 residues. The CDR3 here is CASSQEDRGLLGDTQYF. The DNA of the CDR3 is TGCGCCAGCAGCCAGGAGGACAGGGGTCTCCTCGGGGATACGCAGTATTTT.

The DNA of the CDR3 is TGCAGCGTTGGGAGTCAAAATGAGCAGTTCTTC. It specifies CSVGSQNEQFF. The rearrangement joins TRBV29-1 to TRBJ2-1; D ambiguous. The CDR3 totals 11 residues. V shed 4 bases and J shed 7 bases, with 8 bases lying between them. CDR1 is SQVTM and CDR2 is ANQGSEA in the germline V gene.

V usage is TRBV5-4 and J usage is TRBJ2-3; TRBD2 agrees at 8 bases. J was trimmed by 6 bases and V by 5 bases; bases with no gene match: 5. The V gene's germline CDR1 is SGHNT and CDR2 YYREEE (reference sequence). This CDR3 spans 13 amino acids. The CDR3 DNA follows: TGTGCCAGCAGTCCCGGGGGGGCGGATACGCAGTATTTT. It encodes CASSPGGADTQYF.

There are a few counts of this clone. The J gene is TRBJ2-1, the V gene TRBV4-1; 9 positions agree with TRBD2. Germline CDR1 is MGHRA and CDR2 is YSYEKL. The trim removed 4 bases at V and 0 bases at J, leaving 7 bases unmatched. CDR3 length: 17 residues. CDR3 bases: TGCGCCAGCAGCCTTAGTAGCGGGAGTAGCTCCTACAATGAGCAGTTCTTC. It specifies CASSLSSGSSSYNEQFF.